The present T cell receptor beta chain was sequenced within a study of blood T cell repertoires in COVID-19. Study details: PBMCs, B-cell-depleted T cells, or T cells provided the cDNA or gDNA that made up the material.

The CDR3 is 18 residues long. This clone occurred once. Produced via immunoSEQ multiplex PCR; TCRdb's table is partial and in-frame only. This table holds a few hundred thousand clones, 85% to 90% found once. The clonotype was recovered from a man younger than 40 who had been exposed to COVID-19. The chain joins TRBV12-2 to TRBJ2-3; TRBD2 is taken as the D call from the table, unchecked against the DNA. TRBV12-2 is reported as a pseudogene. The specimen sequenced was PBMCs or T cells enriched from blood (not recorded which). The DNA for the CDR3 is TGTGCAAGTCACTTCGGTATAGAGGGAGCCCCCGACGGAGATACGCAGTATTTT. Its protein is CASHFGIEGAPDGDTQYF.